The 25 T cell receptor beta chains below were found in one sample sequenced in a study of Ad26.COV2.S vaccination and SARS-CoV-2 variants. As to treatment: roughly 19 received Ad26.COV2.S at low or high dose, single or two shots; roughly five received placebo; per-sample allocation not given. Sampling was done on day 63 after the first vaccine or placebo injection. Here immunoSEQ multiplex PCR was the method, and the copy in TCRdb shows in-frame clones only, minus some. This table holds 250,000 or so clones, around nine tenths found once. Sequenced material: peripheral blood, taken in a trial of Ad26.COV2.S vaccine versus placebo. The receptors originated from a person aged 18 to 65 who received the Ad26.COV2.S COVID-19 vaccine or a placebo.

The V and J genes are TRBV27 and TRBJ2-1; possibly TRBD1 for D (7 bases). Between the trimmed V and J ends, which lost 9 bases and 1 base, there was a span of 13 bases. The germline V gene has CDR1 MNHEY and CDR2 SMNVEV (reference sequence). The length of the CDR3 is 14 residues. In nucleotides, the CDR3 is TGTGCCAGTAGACAGGGAGGTTCCTACAATGAGCAGTTCTTC. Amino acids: CASRQGGSYNEQFF.

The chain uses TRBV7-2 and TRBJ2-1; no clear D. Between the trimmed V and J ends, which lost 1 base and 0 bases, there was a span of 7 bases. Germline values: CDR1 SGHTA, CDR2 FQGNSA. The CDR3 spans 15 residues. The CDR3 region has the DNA TGTGCCAGCAGCTTAGGCCTAGTCTCCTACAATGAGCAGTTCTTC. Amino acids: CASSLGLVSYNEQFF.

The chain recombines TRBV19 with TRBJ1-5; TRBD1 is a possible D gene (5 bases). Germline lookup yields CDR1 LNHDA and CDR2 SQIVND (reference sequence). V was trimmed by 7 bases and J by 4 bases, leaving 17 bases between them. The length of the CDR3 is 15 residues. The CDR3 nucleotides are TGTGCCAGTATTCTGGGACTTCTTGGGAATCAGCCCCAGCATTTT. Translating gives CASILGLLGNQPQHF.

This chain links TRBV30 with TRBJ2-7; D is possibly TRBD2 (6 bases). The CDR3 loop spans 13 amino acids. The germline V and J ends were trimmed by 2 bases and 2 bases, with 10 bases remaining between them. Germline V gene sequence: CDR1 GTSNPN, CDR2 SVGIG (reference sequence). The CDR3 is CAWSYSGPYEQYV. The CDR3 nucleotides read TGTGCCTGGAGTTATAGCGGCCCCTACGAGCAGTACGTC.

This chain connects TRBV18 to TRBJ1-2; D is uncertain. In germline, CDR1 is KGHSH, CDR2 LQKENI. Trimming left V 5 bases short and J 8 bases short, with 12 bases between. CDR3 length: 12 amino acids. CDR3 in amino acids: CASSSPLGGYTF. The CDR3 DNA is TGTGCCAGCTCAAGCCCTTTGGGCGGCTACACCTTC.

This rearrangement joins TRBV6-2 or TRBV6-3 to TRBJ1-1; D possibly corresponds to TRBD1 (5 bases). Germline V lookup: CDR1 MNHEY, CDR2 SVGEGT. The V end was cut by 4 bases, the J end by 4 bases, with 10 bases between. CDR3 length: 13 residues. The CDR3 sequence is CASSWNRGTEAFF. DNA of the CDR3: TGTGCCAGCAGTTGGAATAGGGGCACTGAAGCTTTCTTT.

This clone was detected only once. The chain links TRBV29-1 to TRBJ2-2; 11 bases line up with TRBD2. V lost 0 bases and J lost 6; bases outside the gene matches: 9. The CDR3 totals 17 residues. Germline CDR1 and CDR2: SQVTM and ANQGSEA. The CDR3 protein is CSVEDPSGGNRPGELFF. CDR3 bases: TGCAGCGTTGAAGATCCTAGCGGGGGGAATCGTCCCGGGGAGCTGTTTTTT.

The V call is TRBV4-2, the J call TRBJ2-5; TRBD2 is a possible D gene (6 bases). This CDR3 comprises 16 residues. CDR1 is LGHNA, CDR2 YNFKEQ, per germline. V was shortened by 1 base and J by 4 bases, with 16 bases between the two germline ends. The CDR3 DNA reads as TGTGCCAGCAGCCAAGGTTCGGGAGAAGCAGGAGAGACCCAGTACTTC. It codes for CASSQGSGEAGETQYF.

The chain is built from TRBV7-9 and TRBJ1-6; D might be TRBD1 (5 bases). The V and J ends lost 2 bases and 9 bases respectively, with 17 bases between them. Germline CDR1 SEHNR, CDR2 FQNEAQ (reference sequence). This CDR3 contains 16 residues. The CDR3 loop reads CASSLRRGGSGSPLHF. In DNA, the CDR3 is TGTGCCAGCAGCTTAAGACGCGGGGGGTCGGGTTCACCCCTCCACTTT. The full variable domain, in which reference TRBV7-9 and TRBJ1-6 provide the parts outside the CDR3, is DTGVSQNPRHKITKRGQNVTFRCDPISEHNRLYWYRQTLGQGPEFLTYFQNEAQLEKSRLLSDRFSAERPKGSFSTLEIQRTEQGDSAMYLCASSLRRGGSGSPLHFGNGTRLTVT.

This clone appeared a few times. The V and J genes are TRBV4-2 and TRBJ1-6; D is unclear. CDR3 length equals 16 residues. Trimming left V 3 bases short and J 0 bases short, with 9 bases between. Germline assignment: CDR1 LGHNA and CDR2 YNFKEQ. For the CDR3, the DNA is TGTGCCAGCAGCCAGCAGGCGAGCTCCTATAATTCACCCCTCCACTTT. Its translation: CASSQQASSYNSPLHF.

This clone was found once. CDR3: CASSRFGGQGLAKNIQYF. The CDR3 coding sequence is TGTGCCAGCAGCCGTTTTGGCGGACAGGGCCTAGCCAAAAACATTCAGTACTTC. V usage is TRBV3-1 (or the pseudogene TRBV3-2) and J usage is TRBJ2-4, with 8 bases aligning to TRBD1. Trimming took 4 bases from V and 0 from J; bases not matched to a gene: 11. The germline V gene has CDR1 LGHDT and CDR2 YNNKEL (reference sequence). There are 18 residues in the CDR3.

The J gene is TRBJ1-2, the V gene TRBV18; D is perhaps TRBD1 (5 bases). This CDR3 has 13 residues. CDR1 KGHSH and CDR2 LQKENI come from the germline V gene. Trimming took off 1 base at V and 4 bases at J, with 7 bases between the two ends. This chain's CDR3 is CASSPQGLYGYTF. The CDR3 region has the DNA TGTGCCAGCTCACCACAGGGACTCTATGGCTACACCTTC.

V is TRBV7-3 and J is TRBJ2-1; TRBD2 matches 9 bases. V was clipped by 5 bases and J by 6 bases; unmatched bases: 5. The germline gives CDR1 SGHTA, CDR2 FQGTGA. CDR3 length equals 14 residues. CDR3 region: CASSQLAGFNEQFF. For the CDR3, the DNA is TGTGCCAGCAGCCAACTAGCGGGCTTCAATGAGCAGTTCTTC.

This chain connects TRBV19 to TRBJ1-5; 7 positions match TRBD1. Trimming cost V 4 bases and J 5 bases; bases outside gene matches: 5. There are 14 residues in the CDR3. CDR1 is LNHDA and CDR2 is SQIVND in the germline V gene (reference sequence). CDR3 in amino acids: CASSRAGGDQPQHF. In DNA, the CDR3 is TGTGCCAGTAGTAGGGCAGGGGGGGATCAGCCCCAGCATTTT.

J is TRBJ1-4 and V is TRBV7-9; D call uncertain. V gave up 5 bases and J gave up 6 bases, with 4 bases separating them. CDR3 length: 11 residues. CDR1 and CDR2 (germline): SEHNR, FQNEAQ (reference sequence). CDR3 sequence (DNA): TGTGCCAGCAGCACCTATGAAAAACTGTTTTTT. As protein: CASSTYEKLFF.

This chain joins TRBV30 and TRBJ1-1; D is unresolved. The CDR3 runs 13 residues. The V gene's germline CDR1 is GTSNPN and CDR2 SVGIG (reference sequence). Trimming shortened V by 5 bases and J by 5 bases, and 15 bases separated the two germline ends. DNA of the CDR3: TGTGCCTGGGTGGGTCTCCTGGGGACTGAAGCTTTCTTT. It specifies CAWVGLLGTEAFF.

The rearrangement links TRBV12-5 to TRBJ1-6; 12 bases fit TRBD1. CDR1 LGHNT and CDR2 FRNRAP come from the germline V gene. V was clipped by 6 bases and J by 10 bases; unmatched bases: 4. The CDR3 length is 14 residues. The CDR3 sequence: CASGRDRGQSPLHF. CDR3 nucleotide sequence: TGTGCTAGTGGCCGGGACAGGGGGCAGTCACCCCTCCACTTT.

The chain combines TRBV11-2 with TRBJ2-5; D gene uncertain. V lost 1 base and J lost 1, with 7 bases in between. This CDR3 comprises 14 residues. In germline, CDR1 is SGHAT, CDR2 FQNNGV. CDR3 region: CASSLGRPQETQYF. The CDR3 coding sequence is TGTGCCAGCAGCTTAGGTAGACCCCAAGAGACCCAGTACTTC. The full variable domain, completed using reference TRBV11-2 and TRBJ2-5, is EAGVAQSPRYKIIEKRQSVAFWCNPISGHATLYWYQQILGQGPKLLIQFQNNGVVDDSQLPKDRFSAERLKGVDSTLKIQPAKLEDSAVYLCASSLGRPQETQYFGPGTRLLVL.

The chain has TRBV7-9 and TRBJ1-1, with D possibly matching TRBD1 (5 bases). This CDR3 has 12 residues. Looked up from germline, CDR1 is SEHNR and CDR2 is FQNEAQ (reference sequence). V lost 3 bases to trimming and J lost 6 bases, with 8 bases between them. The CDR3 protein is CASSFPGPEAFF. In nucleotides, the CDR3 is TGTGCCAGCAGCTTCCCGGGACCTGAAGCTTTCTTT.

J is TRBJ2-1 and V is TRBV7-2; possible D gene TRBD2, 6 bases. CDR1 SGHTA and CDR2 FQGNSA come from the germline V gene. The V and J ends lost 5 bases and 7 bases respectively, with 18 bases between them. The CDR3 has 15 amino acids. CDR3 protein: CASSETSGGWNEQFF. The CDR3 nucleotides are TGTGCCAGCAGCGAGACTAGTGGGGGTTGGAATGAGCAGTTCTTC.

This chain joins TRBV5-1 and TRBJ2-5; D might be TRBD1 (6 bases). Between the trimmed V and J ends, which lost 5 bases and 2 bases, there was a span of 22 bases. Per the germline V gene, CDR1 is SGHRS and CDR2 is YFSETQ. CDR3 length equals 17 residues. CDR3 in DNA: TGCGCCAGCAGACTCCGGGGTGGACGGACAGATCAAGAGACCCAGTACTTC. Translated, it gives CASRLRGGRTDQETQYF.

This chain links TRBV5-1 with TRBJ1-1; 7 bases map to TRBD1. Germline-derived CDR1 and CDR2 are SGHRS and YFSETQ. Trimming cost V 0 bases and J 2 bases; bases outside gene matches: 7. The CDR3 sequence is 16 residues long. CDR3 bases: TGCGCCAGCAGCTTGGGTGACAGGGTTCAAAACACTGAAGCTTTCTTT. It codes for CASSLGDRVQNTEAFF.

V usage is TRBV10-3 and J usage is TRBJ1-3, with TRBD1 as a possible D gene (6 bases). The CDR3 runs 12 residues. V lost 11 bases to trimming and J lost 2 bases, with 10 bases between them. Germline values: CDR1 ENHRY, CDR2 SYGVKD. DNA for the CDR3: TGTGCCTCCACAGGGACTGGAAACACCATATATTTT. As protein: CASTGTGNTIYF.

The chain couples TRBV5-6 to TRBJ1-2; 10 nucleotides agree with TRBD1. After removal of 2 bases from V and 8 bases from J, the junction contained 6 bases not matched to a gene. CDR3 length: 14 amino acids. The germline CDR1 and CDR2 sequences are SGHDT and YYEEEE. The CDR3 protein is CASSFRDRGGGYTF. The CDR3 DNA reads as TGTGCCAGCAGCTTCCGGGACAGGGGAGGCGGCTACACCTTC.

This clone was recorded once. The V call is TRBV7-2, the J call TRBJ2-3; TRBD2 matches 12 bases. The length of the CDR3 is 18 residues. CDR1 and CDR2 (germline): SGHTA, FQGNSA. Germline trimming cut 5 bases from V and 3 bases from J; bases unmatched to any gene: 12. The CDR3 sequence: CASSAGLAGFKGTDTQYF. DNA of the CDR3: TGTGCCAGCAGCGCCGGACTAGCGGGGTTTAAGGGTACAGATACGCAGTATTTT.